This T cell receptor beta chain emerged from a study of control samples from healthy donors and cancer patients. The assay was immunoSEQ multiplex PCR, and TCRdb's table has in-frame clones only and misses some. The sample records about 58,000 clones, 85% to 95% being singletons. The germline V gene encodes CDR1 SEHNR and CDR2 FQNEAQ (reference sequence). V lost 5 bases and J 7 bases, leaving 24 bases between the germline ends. The CDR3 contains 18 residues. This clone has only a few counts. The origin of this receptor is a young man in good health. Sequencing input: blood. The J gene is TRBJ1-6, the V gene TRBV7-9; possibly TRBD1 for D (5 bases). CDR3 nucleotides: TGTGCCAGCAGCCCCGCTAGGGGCGACTTTGCCCGGAATTCACCCCTCCACTTT. As protein: CASSPARGDFARNSPLHF.